This T cell receptor beta chain came from a study of blood T cells in healthy people across ages (dated by TCRdb to 2014 to 2015). Regarding the study in general: In model experiments, roughly one uniquely barcoded TCR beta cDNA molecule per two T cells was captured by template switching. Donors were grouped into four age groups: young (average roughly 15 years), middle-aged (39), aged (about 59) and long-lived (approximately 81). Age-related changes in TCR beta repertoire diversity were measured in the study by deep sequencing normalized with unique cDNA molecular identifiers. Two additional independent replicas of 1 million unique cDNA reads from the same blood draw were analyzed for two donors (one aged 18 to 30 and one aged 80 or older).

Results and caveats for the whole study, not just this receptor: Estimates of total diversity based on one million sequenced T cells were regarded as lower bounds and as underestimates. Observed TCR beta diversity correlated strongly with the percentage of naive T cells measured by flow cytometry. Observed TCR beta diversity per million T cells fell roughly linearly with age, and a significant reduction was already apparent by age around 40. Donor CMV infection status was unknown, potentially confounding age-related changes in expanded clonotypes. Because profiling used bulk unsorted PBMCs, naive and antigen-experienced compartments could not be compared conclusively. Compared with the aged group, more naive CD4+ T cells, fewer expanded clones and increased TCR diversity were shown by the long-lived group, suggesting age selection.

A note on this clonotype: The antigen it binds to is not known. No base quality information exists; no much larger clone differs at one position.

The library was produced with 5' RACE. The sequencer was an Illumina HiSeq 2500. A second PCR of 7 to 11 cycles was performed with a sample-barcoded 5' primer and a J-beta primer mix. Each TCR beta cDNA molecule received a unique molecular identifier from a template-switch 5' adaptor carrying 12 random nucleotides. Each sample yielded at least 2.5 million CDR3-containing paired-end reads. The Mint cDNA synthesis kit, primed by a TRBC-specific oligonucleotide, was used to synthesize first-strand cDNA from all RNA. Following uracil-DNA glycosylase treatment, all cDNA underwent a first 18-cycle PCR with the universal primers M1SS and BC2_uni_R. Concerning the study's data processing: For normalization, 1 million high-quality reads were randomly selected from each sample, with every read carrying a distinct molecular identifier. Instead of being binned into consensus sequences, reads with shared molecular identifiers were discarded. MiTCR, with a Q25 quality threshold and the strictest error-elimination algorithm, was used for CDR3 identification, clonotype clustering and error correction. A nonparametric unseen species model with Euler transformation was used to estimate a lower bound on total TCR beta diversity. TCRdb applied fastp at Q25 and MiXCR to the public reads, then kept only in-frame beta chains. For every CDR3 protein sequence, its rows merge into one entry that carries the most common genes and DNA. TCRdb, not the authors, supplied the V and J calls. The table for this sample lists fewer than 600,000 distinct CDR3 sequences; about a quarter of them were counted only once. Of the sample, approximately 3.5% falls within the top ten clones.

Donors were 39 systemically healthy Caucasian individuals from Russia aged 6 to 90 years. Approximately 9.7 milliliters of peripheral blood were drawn from each donor into EDTA-treated Vacutainer tubes. PBMCs were isolated by Ficoll-Paque density-gradient centrifugation, with at least 6 million obtained per sample. Total RNA, at least 6 micrograms per sample, was extracted from PBMCs with Trizol reagent. For every donor, flow cytometry on a PBMC aliquot measured the percentage of naive CD45RAhigh/CD27high T cells. The CDR1 and CDR2 encoded by the germline V gene (reference sequence) are MNHEY and SMNVEV. From the cysteine up to the phenylalanine, the CDR3 has a length of 14 residues. The retained sequence is limited to the CDR3, 42 bases, with the frame set at the first base. V is cut by 5 bases and J by 8 bases, and the space between the germline ends is 18 bases. This sample was also put to use in a study of T cells of mothers and their children. From that second study: The donors were nine systemically healthy Caucasian individuals, made up of three mothers and their six children. cDNA synthesis used all of the extracted RNA, with approximately 1.4 ug of RNA in each 15 ul reaction. In the second PCR, sample barcodes and 2-4 random nucleotides were introduced via the M1S primer. Over 8 million TCR beta CDR3 reads were obtained for each mother, and 2.7 million or so reads were obtained for each child. In both related and unrelated pairs, thymic selection shapes the output of TCR recombination in a similar way, with inherited differences having only a minor effect. Normalized repertoire overlap was always found to be slightly, but never significantly, higher in related mother-child pairs than in unrelated mother-child pairs. No persistent microchimeric T cell clones were detected, at a sensitivity of 90 to 100 clones per million clonotypes. The study used deep NGS to compare TCR beta repertoires of mothers and children, seeking features distinguishing related mother-child pairs from unrelated individuals. On average, the children were around 11 +/- 4 years old, while the mothers were approximately 41 +/- 4 years old. After adapters were ligated using NEBNext reagents, the libraries underwent 100+100 nt paired-end sequencing on an Illumina HiSeq 2000. Mother and child libraries were prepared a month apart and sequenced in separate runs to prevent cross-contamination. For each donor, somewhere between 500,000 and 2,000,000 distinct TCR beta clonotypes were identified. Naive TCR beta clonotypes were estimated from low-frequency clonotypes matched to each donor's FACS-determined naive share, without sorting.

The clonotype originates from a boy aged 2-15 years in good health. Source material: blood. Here the chain combines TRBV27 and TRBJ1-2; the D gene is perhaps TRBD1, on 6 matching bases. The CDR3 has the sequence CASSKQGGWRGYTF. The DNA is as follows: TGTGCCAGCAGTAAACAGGGAGGGTGGAGGGGCTACACCTTC.